This T cell receptor beta chain was sequenced during a study of brain T cells in children with intractable seizures. Whole-study results and caveats: Only CDR3 sequence similarity suggested viral specificity, without known HCMV serostatus.

Measured with immunoSEQ multiplex PCR; TCRdb has only the in-frame clones, and not every one. The sample holds around 340,000 clones; 93% are singletons and the top ten take under 7%. Time point in this sample: blood from clinic visit 5 months post-surgery; TSC patient then seizure free. The sequenced cases were selected for having the highest brain T cell transcript signatures. Before surgery, patients took at least one anti-epileptic drug. Concerning this clone itself: The antigen is not known.

CDR3 length equals 14 residues. Trimming cost V 8 bases and J 8 bases, with 21 bases left between them. Germline loops: CDR1 MDHEN, CDR2 SYDVKM. The source material was peripheral blood, sampled around 5 months after surgery. The TCR originated in a boy under three years old with tuberous sclerosis and intractable seizures. This rearrangement joins TRBV28 to TRBJ1-1; D remains unclear. This CDR3 is CASQFESVAGEAFF. The CDR3 region has the DNA TGTGCCAGCCAATTCGAGTCGGTAGCAGGAGAAGCTTTCTTT.